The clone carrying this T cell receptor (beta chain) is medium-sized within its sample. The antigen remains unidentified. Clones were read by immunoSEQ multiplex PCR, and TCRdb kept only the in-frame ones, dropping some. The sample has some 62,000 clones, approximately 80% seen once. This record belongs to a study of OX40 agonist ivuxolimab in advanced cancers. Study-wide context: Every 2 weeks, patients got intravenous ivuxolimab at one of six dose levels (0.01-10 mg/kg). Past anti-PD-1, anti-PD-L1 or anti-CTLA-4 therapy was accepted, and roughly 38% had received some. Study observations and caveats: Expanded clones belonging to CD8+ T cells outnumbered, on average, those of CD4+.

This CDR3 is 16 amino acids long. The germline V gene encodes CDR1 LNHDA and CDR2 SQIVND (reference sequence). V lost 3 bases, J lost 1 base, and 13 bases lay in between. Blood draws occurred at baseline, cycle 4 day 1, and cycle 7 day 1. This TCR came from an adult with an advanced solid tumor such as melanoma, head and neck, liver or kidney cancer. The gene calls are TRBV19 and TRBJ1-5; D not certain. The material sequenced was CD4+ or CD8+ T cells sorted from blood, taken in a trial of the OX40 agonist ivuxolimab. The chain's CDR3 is CASSISGLLSNQPQHF. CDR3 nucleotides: TGTGCCAGTAGTATCTCGGGGTTGTTGAGCAATCAGCCCCAGCATTTT.